This T cell receptor beta chain was sequenced in a study of cytotoxic CD8 clonotypes in ibrutinib-treated CLL. Study information: Patient counts were around 11 relapsed/refractory, under 16 treatment-naive and some 17 IGHV unmutated. General study results and limits: Clonality increased at ibrutinib response and stayed stable in sustained remission. At progression, however, it fell back toward baseline.

To note about this clone: What it binds is unknown.

TCRdb's table, derived via immunoSEQ multiplex PCR, lists solely in-frame clones and lacks some. The table shows about 140,000 clones, with about 80% occurring only once. Germline loops: CDR1 SGDLS, CDR2 YYNGEE. V lost 3 bases, J lost 6 bases, and 6 bases stayed unmatched. The CDR3 consists of 15 residues. This TCR was recovered from a human donor with chronic lymphocytic leukemia. The chain links TRBV9 to TRBJ2-2, with 9 bases that match TRBD1. The sample here was PBMCs, taken after 12 months of ibrutinib treatment. In DNA, the CDR3 is TGTGCCAGCAGCGCAGGGACAGGGAGGCCCGGGGAGCTGTTTTTT. Amino acids: CASSAGTGRPGELFF. The full variable domain, its missing parts supplied by reference TRBV9 and TRBJ2-2, is DSGVTQTPKHLITATGQRVTLRCSPRSGDLSVYWYQQSLDQGLQFLIQYYNGEERAKGNILERFSAQQFPDLHSELNLSSLELGDSALYFCASSAGTGRPGELFFGEGSRLTVL.